This T cell receptor beta chain was observed in a study of blood T cell repertoires in COVID-19. For the study at large: Acute-phase and convalescent COVID-19 samples originated in the United States, Italy and Spain.

Per the original data handling: Amplification from reference gene primers served as the basis for estimated nucleated cell counts. TCRdb's table, derived via immunoSEQ multiplex PCR, lists solely in-frame clones and lacks some. D and trimming were read from the DNA, whereas the V and J calls and clone size are those reported in that table. This table has about 24,000 clones, 65% to 90% appearing once. Looked up from germline, CDR1 is LNHDA and CDR2 is SQIVND (reference sequence). The V and J ends lost 6 bases and 0 bases, in that order; junction bases with no gene match: 6. The CDR3 covers 16 residues.

This receptor was obtained from a human donor with acute or convalescent COVID-19. The donor label of this sample is uncertain. The sequenced sample was peripheral blood. The rearrangement joins TRBV19 to TRBJ2-2, with 8 nucleotides matching TRBD1. The CDR3 loop reads CASSRGQGANTGELFF. The CDR3 region has the DNA TGTGCCAGTAGCAGAGGACAGGGCGCGAACACCGGGGAGCTGTTTTTT.